What follows describes a single T cell receptor beta chain. This sample was included in a study of blood T cell repertoires in COVID-19. As for the study in general: Samples taken during acute and convalescent COVID-19 were collected in the United States, Italy and Spain.

Sequencing was performed with immunoSEQ multiplex PCR; in TCRdb, only in-frame clones are kept and a portion is missing. This sample has roughly 100,000 clones; almost 80% occur once, and the top ten carry approximately 9.8%. This TCR derives from a man aged 55 to 69 with active or convalescent COVID-19. The sample taken for sequencing was peripheral blood.

The CDR3 DNA is TGTGCCAGTAGTATCTCTTACAGGGGGCTAGCTGGGGCCAACGTCCTGACTTTC. It specifies CASSISYRGLAGANVLTF. The chain joins TRBV19 to TRBJ2-6; 9 nucleotides match TRBD1. This CDR3 comprises 18 residues. V lost 3 bases to trimming and J lost 2 bases; unmatched junction nucleotides: 8. Germline CDR1 is LNHDA and CDR2 is SQIVND (reference sequence).